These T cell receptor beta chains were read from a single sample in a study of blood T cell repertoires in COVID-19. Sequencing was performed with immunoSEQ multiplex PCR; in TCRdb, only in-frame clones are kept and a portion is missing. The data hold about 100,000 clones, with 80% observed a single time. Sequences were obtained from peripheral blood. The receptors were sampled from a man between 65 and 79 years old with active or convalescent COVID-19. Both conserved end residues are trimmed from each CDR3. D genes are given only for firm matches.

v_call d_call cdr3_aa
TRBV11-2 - ASSLDSGALSPLH
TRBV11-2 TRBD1 ASRRDSYGSNTEAF
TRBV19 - ASSPHQGINEQF
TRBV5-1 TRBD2 ASSLTSGGGNEQF
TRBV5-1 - ASSYFQGTEAF
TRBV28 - ASSSATGLHYVEQY
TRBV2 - ASSLRGSPLH
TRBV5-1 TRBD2 ASSLDGGAVLDTQY
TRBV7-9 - ASSLSGGTEAF
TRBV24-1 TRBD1 ATSGGTGTPRETQY
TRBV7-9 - ASSFSPGQVTGELF
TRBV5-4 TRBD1 ASSLDYRGIGYT
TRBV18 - ASSPLQDRWGTEAF
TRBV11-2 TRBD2 ASSVGTSGFTDTQY
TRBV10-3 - AISSNPFTDTQY
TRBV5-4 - ASSMDSSNQPQH
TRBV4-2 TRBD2 ASSQERGLVHEQF
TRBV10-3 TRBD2 ATTGGSGRAGSNEQF
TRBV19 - ASSIAGYNEQF
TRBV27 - ASSLMGGYEQY
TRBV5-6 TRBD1 ASSFLGTGNEKLF
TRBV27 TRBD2 ASSQPGSGGYEQY
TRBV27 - ASSPLAASNVLT
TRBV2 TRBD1 ASNSDRVDGNTIY
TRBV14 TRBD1 ASSRITGGDTEAF